These 9 T cell receptor beta chains share one sample of origin, sequenced in a study of blood T cell repertoires in COVID-19. The repertoire was sequenced with immunoSEQ multiplex PCR; TCRdb's copy has only in-frame clones and lacks some. In the table there are some 50,000 clones, roughly nine tenths of which are singletons. The material sequenced was peripheral blood. These receptors were collected from a man aged 60-69 years with acute or convalescent COVID-19.

J is TRBJ2-7 and V is TRBV2; tentatively, D is TRBD2 (5 bases). V dropped 11 bases and J dropped 1 base, with 15 bases sitting between them. This CDR3 contains 13 residues. Germline V gene sequence: CDR1 SNHLY, CDR2 FYNNEI. The CDR3 loop reads CAVTEADSYEQYF. The CDR3 DNA reads as TGTGCCGTAACAGAAGCGGATTCCTACGAGCAGTACTTC.

The chain has TRBV7-9 and TRBJ2-7; the match to TRBD1 covers 7 bases. Germline assignment: CDR1 SEHNR and CDR2 FQNEAQ (reference sequence). The CDR3 extends over 14 amino acids. V shed 4 bases and J 2 bases; nucleotides not matched to a gene: 5. Written as DNA, the CDR3 is TGTGCCAGCAGCTACGGGACAGTTACCTACGAGCAGTACTTC. Residues: CASSYGTVTYEQYF. Supplemented by reference TRBV7-9 and TRBJ2-7, the full variable domain reads DTGVSQNPRHKITKRGQNVTFRCDPISEHNRLYWYRQTLGQGPEFLTYFQNEAQLEKSRLLSDRFSAERPKGSFSTLEIQRTEQGDSAMYLCASSYGTVTYEQYFGPGTRLTVT.

The V call is TRBV4-1, the J call TRBJ1-2; the match to TRBD1 covers 7 bases. Germline V lookup: CDR1 MGHRA, CDR2 YSYEKL. The CDR3 has 15 residues. The V gene end was trimmed by 3 bases and the J gene end by 4 bases; junction bases not matched to a gene: 8. CDR3 residues: CASSQIGQELYGYTF. The CDR3 bases are TGCGCCAGCAGCCAGATCGGACAGGAGCTCTATGGCTACACCTTC.

The chain is built from TRBV18 and TRBJ1-4; no definite D call. CDR1 KGHSH and CDR2 LQKENI come from the germline V gene. The CDR3 spans 14 residues. V lost 11 bases and J lost 13, with 26 bases in between. The CDR3, as DNA: TGTGCCCCCAAAGGAGGCCAGAAGAAAAGCGGACTGTTTTTT. Protein product: CAPKGGQKKSGLFF.

The chain joins TRBV5-1 to TRBJ1-5, with TRBD1 identical over 8 bases. Germline CDR1 reads SGHRS; CDR2 reads YFSETQ. The CDR3 loop spans 15 amino acids. Trimming at V came to 3 bases and at J to 4 bases, leaving 6 bases not matched to a gene. CDR3 in DNA: TGCGCCAGCAGCTCATCAGGGGGCTCAAATCAGCCCCAGCATTTT. Translation: CASSSSGGSNQPQHF.

This clone was counted a single time. CDR3 sequence: CASSLGRGYEQYF. The CDR3 nucleotides read TGTGCCAGCAGTTTAGGCAGGGGCTACGAGCAGTACTTC. The chain couples TRBV27 to TRBJ2-7; possible D gene TRBD1, 6 bases. V was cut by 2 bases and J by 3 bases, with 8 bases left in between. The germline V gene encodes CDR1 MNHEY and CDR2 SMNVEV (reference sequence). The CDR3 is 13 amino acids.

CDR3: CASSSDRAVYSGNTIYF. DNA for the CDR3: TGTGCCAGCAGCTCAGACAGGGCGGTTTACTCTGGAAACACCATATATTTT. The chain has TRBV7-8 and TRBJ1-3, with TRBD1 identical over 7 bases. CDR1 is SGHVS and CDR2 is FQNEAQ in the germline V gene. The CDR3 runs 17 residues. With V trimmed by 4 bases and J by 0 bases, 9 bases remained unmatched.

The chain combines TRBV30 with TRBJ2-7, with 9 bases identical to TRBD1. The CDR3 is 14 amino acids. J lost 1 base, V lost 7 bases, and 8 bases had no gene match. Germline CDR1 reads GTSNPN; CDR2 reads SVGIG (reference sequence). The CDR3 protein is CASTSGTGSYEQYF. DNA of the CDR3: TGTGCCTCAACTTCCGGGACAGGGTCCTACGAGCAGTACTTC.

V is TRBV6-1 and J is TRBJ1-2; D remains unclear. This CDR3 contains 13 residues. Germline CDR1 MNHNS, CDR2 SASEGT. Trimming removed 5 bases at V and 5 bases at J, with 12 bases between. The CDR3 coding sequence is TGTGCCAGCAGTAAATTTTCAGTGTATGGCTACACCTTC. Translation: CASSKFSVYGYTF.